This entry concerns a single T cell receptor beta chain. Antigen: not known. Clones were read by immunoSEQ multiplex PCR, and TCRdb kept only the in-frame ones, dropping some. This repertoire shows roughly 160,000 clones, roughly nine tenths found once; its top ten account for around 1.8%. The data were obtained in a study of T cell responses to AZD1222 COVID-19 vaccine. At the level of the study: Researchers grouped second doses given at about 4 or about 12 weeks into one pool. Study-level results: A mostly white British donor set with more females was recruited, and clonal diversity was possibly underestimated. No day 14 peak samples; only post-peak repertoires were characterized. Vaccine-associated CD4 TCRs ranged over spike, dominating at 160-218 and 743-854.

Germline V lookup: CDR1 MNHEY, CDR2 SMNVEV (reference sequence). The CDR3 contains 14 residues. V was clipped by 4 bases and J by 0 bases, with 8 bases between them. This rearrangement joins TRBV27 to TRBJ2-3; D gene unclear. Here the sequenced sample was peripheral blood, taken on day 0 of AZD1222 vaccination. This clonotype was obtained from an adult in good health. As DNA, the CDR3 is TGTGCCAGCAGTTACGGAGCTAGCACAGATACGCAGTATTTT. Translating gives CASSYGASTDTQYF.